A selection of T cell receptor beta chains follows, all from one sample in a study of cytomegalovirus exposure and HLA in healthy donors. Generated by immunoSEQ multiplex PCR, the TCRdb table keeps only in-frame clones and is missing some. The profile shows roughly 150,000 clones, around 65% of them singletons. Sample: PBMCs. These receptors originate from a woman in her 30s in good health and CMV-seropositive. Each CDR3 is given with its conserved first and last residue. Each record gives: J gene, D gene, V gene, clone size, CDR3 protein, CDR3 DNA. A D gene is named only where the DNA matches it firmly. Some rows mark clone size as missing; the rest say once, few, many or name a class of expanded clone.

j_gene: TRBJ1-2
d_gene: TRBD1
v_gene: TRBV29-1
abundance: few
CDR3aa: CSVVQGASGYTF
CDR3nt: TGCAGCGTTGTGCAGGGGGCGTCTGGCTACACCTTC

j_gene: TRBJ2-7
d_gene: NA
v_gene: TRBV29-1
abundance: NA
CDR3aa: CSYRGASSYEQYF
CDR3nt: TGCAGCTATCGGGGGGCGAGCTCCTACGAGCAGTACTTC

j_gene: TRBJ1-6
d_gene: NA
v_gene: TRBV25-1
abundance: NA
CDR3aa: CASSQGNSPLHF
CDR3nt: TGTGCCAGCAGTCAGGGGAATTCACCCCTCCACTTT

j_gene: TRBJ1-1
d_gene: NA
v_gene: TRBV29-1
abundance: NA
CDR3aa: CSVDPLRGGPLNTEAFF
CDR3nt: TGCAGCGTTGATCCCTTAAGGGGGGGCCCCTTGAACACTGAAGCTTTCTTT

j_gene: TRBJ1-2
d_gene: NA
v_gene: TRBV29-1
abundance: NA
CDR3aa: CSVGPLTGVYGYTF
CDR3nt: TGCAGCGTCGGCCCCTTGACAGGAGTCTATGGCTACACCTTC

j_gene: TRBJ2-5
d_gene: TRBD2
v_gene: TRBV19
abundance: NA
CDR3aa: CASSIILAGGQETQYF
CDR3nt: TGTGCCAGTAGTATAATCCTAGCGGGAGGTCAAGAGACCCAGTACTTC

j_gene: TRBJ2-3
d_gene: NA
v_gene: TRBV2
abundance: once
CDR3aa: CASSLDPDTQYF
CDR3nt: TGTGCCAGCAGCTTAGATCCAGATACGCAGTATTTT

j_gene: TRBJ2-5
d_gene: NA
v_gene: TRBV14
abundance: NA
CDR3aa: CASRSQARGTQYF
CDR3nt: TGTGCCAGCAGAAGCCAGGCCCGGGGGACCCAGTACTTC

j_gene: TRBJ1-1
d_gene: NA
v_gene: TRBV2
abundance: NA
CDR3aa: CASRYDRLNTEAFF
CDR3nt: TGTGCCAGCAGGTACGACAGACTGAACACTGAAGCTTTCTTT

j_gene: TRBJ2-2
d_gene: TRBD2
v_gene: TRBV29-1
abundance: once
CDR3aa: CSGRLAANTGELFF
CDR3nt: TGCAGCGGGAGACTAGCAGCGAACACCGGGGAGCTGTTTTTT